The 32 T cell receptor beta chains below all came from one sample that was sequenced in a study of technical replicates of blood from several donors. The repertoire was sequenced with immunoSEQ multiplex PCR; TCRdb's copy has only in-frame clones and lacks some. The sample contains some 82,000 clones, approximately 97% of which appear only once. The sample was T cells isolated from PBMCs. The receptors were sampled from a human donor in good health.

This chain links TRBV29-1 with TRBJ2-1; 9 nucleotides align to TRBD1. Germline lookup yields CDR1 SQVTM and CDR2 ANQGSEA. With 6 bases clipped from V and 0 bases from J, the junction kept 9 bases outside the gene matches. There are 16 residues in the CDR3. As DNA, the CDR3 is TGCAGCGTACGGGGACAGGGAAGTTACTCCTACAATGAGCAGTTCTTC. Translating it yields CSVRGQGSYSYNEQFF.

For the CDR3, the DNA is TGCGCCAGCAGCCCGCCCGGACTACCAGATACGCAGTATTTT. Translation gives CASSPPGLPDTQYF. The chain couples TRBV4-1 to TRBJ2-3; a weak D match, TRBD2 (6 bases). Germline V gives CDR1 MGHRA, CDR2 YSYEKL. The ends were cut back, 4 bases at V and 4 bases at J, with 12 bases in the middle. CDR3 length equals 14 residues.

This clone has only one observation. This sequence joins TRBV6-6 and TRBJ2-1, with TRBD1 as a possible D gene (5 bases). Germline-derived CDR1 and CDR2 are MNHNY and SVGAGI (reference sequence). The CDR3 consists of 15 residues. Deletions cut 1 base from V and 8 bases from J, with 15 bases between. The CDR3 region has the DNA TGTGCCAGCAGTTACTTCACAGGAATTTTCGATGAGCAGTTCTTC. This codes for CASSYFTGIFDEQFF.

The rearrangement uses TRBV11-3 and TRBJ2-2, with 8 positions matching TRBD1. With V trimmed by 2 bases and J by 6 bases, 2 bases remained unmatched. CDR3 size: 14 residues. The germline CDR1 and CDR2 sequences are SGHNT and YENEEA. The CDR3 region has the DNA TGTGCCAGCAGCTTAAGGACAGGGTCCGGGGAGCTGTTTTTT. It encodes CASSLRTGSGELFF.

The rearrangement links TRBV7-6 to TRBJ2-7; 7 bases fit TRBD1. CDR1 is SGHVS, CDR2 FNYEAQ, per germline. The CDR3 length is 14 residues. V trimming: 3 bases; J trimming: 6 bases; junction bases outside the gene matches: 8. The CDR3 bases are TGTGCCAGCAGCTTTACAATTTCAGGGGGCGAGCAGTACTTC. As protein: CASSFTISGGEQYF.

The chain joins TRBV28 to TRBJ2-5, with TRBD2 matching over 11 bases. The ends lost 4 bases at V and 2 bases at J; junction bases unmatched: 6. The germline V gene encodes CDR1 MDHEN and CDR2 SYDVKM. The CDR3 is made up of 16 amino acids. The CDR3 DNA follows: TGTGCCAGCAGTTCCAGTCTAGCGGGAGGACAAGAGACCCAGTACTTC. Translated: CASSSSLAGGQETQYF.

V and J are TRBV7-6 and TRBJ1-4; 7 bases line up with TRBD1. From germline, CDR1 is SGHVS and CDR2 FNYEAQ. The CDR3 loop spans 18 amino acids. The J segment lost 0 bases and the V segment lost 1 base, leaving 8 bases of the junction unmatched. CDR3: CASSLGGTDFATNEKLFF. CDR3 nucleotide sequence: TGTGCCAGCAGCTTAGGCGGGACAGACTTTGCAACTAATGAAAAACTGTTTTTT.

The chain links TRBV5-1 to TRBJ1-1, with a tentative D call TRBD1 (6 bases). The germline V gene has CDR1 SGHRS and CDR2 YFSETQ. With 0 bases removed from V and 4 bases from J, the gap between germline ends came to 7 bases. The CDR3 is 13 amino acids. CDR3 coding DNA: TGCGCCAGCAGCTTGGGGACAGCCACTGAAGCTTTCTTT. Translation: CASSLGTATEAFF.

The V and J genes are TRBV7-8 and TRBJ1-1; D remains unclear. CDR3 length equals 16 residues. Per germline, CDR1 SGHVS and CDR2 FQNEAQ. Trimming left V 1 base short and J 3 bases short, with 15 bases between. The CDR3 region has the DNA TGTGCCAGCAGCTTAGAGTCGGTTGTACGGTACACTGAAGCTTTCTTT. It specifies CASSLESVVRYTEAFF.

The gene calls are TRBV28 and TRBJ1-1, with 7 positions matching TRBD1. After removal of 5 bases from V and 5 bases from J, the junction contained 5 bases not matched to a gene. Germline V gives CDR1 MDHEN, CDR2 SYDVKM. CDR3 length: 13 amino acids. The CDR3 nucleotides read TGTGCCAGCAGTCTAGGACAGGAGACTGAAGCTTTCTTT. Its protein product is CASSLGQETEAFF.

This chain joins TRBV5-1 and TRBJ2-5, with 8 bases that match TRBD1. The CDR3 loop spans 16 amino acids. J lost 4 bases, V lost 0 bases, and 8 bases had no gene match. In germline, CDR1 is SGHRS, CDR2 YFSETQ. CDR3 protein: CASSLEGRGRGETQYF. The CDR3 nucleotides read TGCGCCAGCAGCTTGGAGGGCAGGGGGCGCGGAGAGACCCAGTACTTC.

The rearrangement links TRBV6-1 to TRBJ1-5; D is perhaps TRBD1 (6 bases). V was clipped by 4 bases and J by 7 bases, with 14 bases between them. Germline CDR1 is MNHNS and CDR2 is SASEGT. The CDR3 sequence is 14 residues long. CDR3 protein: CASSVAPGDQPQHF. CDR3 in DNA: TGTGCCAGCAGTGTCGCCCCAGGGGACCAGCCCCAGCATTTT.

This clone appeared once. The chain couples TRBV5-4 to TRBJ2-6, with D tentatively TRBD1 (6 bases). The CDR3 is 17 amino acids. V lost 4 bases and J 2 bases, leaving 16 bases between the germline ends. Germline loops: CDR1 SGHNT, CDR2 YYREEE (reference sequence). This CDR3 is CASSAHQGRPGANVLTF. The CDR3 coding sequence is TGTGCCAGCAGCGCACACCAGGGGCGGCCTGGGGCCAACGTCCTGACTTTC. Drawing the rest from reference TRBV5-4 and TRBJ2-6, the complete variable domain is ETGVTQSPTHLIKTRGQQVTLRCSSQSGHNTVSWYQQALGQGPQFIFQYYREEENGRGNFPPRFSGLQFPNYSSELNVNALELDDSALYLCASSAHQGRPGANVLTFGAGSRLTVL.

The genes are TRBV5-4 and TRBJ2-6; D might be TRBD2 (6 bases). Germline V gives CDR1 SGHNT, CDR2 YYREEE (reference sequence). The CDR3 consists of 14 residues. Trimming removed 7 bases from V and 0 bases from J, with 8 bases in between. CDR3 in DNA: TGTGCCAGCTTCGGGGGCTCTGGGGCCAACGTCCTGACTTTC. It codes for CASFGGSGANVLTF.

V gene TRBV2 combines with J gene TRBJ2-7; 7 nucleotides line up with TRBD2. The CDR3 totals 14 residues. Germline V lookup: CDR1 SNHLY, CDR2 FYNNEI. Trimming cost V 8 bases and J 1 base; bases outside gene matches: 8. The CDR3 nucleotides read TGTGCCAGCTGGGGCGGGGGAAATTCCTACGAGCAGTACTTC. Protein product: CASWGGGNSYEQYF.

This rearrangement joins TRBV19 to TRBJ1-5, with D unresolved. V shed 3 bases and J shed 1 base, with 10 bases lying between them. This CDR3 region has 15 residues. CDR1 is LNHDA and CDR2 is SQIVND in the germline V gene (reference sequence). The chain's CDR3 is CASSIVGISNQPQHF. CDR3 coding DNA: TGTGCCAGTAGTATTGTCGGGATAAGCAATCAGCCCCAGCATTTT.

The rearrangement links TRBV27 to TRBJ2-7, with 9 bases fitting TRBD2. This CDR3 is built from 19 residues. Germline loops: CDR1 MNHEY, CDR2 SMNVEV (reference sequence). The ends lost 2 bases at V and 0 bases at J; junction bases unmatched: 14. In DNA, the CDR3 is TGTGCCAGCAGTTTACCGAGTAGTCGGGCGGGAGGGCCCTCCTACGAGCAGTACTTC. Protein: CASSLPSSRAGGPSYEQYF.

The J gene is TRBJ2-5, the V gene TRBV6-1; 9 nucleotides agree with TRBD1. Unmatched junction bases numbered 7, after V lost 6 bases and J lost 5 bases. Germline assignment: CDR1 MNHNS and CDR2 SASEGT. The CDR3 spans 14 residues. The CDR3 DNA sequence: TGTGCCAGCAGAAGCCTAGGGACAGGGGAGACCCAGTACTTC. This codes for CASRSLGTGETQYF.

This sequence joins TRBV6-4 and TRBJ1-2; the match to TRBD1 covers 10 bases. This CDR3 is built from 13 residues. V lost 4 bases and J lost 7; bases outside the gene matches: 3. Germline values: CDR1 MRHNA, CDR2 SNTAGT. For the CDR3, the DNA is TGTGCCAGCAGTGGGACAGGGGGGTCTGGCTACACCTTC. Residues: CASSGTGGSGYTF.

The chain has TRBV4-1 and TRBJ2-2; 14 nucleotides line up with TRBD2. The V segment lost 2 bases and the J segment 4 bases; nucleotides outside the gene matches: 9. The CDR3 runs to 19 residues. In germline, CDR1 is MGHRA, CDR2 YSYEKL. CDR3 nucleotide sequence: TGCGCCAGCAGCCAACCCAGACTAGCGGGGGGGCTGGGCACCGGGGAGCTGTTTTTT. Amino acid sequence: CASSQPRLAGGLGTGELFF.

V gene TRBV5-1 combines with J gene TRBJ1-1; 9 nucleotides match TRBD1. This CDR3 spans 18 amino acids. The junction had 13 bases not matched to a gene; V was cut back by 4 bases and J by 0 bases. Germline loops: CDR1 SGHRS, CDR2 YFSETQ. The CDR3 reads CASSHGLGQGPMNTEAFF. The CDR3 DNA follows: TGCGCCAGCAGCCACGGGCTGGGACAGGGACCCATGAACACTGAAGCTTTCTTT.

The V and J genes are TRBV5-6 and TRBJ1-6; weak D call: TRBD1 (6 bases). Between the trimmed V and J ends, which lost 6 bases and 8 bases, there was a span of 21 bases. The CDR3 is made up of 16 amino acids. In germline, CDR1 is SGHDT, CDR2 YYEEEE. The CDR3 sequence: CASKAPGGALDSPLHF. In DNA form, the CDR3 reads TGTGCCAGCAAAGCCCCGGGGGGGGCTCTTGATTCACCCCTCCACTTT.

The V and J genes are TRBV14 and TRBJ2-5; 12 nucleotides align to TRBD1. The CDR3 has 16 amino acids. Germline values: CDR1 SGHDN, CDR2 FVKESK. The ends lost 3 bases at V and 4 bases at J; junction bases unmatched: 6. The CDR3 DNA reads TGTGCCAGCAGCCAGACCGGGACAGGGGGCAGAGAGACCCAGTACTTC. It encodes CASSQTGTGGRETQYF.

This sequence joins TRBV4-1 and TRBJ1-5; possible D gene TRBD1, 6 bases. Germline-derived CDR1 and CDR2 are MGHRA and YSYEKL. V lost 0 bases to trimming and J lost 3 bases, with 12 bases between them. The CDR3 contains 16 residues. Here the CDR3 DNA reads TGCGCCAGCAGCCAAGAAGGTGGACAGTTCAATCAGCCCCAGCATTTT. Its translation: CASSQEGGQFNQPQHF.

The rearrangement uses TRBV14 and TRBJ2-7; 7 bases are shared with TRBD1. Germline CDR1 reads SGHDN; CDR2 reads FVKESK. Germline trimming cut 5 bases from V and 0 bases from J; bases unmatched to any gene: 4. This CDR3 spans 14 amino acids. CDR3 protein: CASSIRDSSYEQYF. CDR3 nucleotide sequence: TGTGCCAGCAGCATCCGGGACAGCTCCTACGAGCAGTACTTC.

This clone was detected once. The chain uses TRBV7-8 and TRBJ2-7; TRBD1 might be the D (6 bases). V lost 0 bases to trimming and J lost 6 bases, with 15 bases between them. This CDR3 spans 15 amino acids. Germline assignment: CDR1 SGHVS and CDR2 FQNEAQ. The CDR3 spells CASSLARQVLVEQYF. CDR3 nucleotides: TGTGCCAGCAGCTTAGCCAGACAGGTTTTGGTCGAGCAGTACTTC.

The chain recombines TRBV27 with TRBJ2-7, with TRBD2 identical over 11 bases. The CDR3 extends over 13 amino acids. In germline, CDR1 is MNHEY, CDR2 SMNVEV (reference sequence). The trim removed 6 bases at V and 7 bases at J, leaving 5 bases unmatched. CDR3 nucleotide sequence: TGTGCCAGCAGCTTAGCGGGGGGGAATGAGCAGTACTTC. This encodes CASSLAGGNEQYF.

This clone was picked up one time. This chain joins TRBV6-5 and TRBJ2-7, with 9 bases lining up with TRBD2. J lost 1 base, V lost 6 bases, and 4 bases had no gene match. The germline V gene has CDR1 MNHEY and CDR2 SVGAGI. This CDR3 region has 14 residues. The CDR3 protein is CASSRLAGSYEQYF. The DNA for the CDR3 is TGTGCCAGCAGCCGCCTAGCGGGGTCCTACGAGCAGTACTTC.

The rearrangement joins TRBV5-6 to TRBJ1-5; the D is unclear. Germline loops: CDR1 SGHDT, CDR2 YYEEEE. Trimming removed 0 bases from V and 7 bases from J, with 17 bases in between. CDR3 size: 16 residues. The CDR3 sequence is CASSLAYGEEGQPQHF. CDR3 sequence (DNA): TGTGCCAGCAGCTTGGCCTATGGGGAGGAGGGCCAGCCCCAGCATTTT.

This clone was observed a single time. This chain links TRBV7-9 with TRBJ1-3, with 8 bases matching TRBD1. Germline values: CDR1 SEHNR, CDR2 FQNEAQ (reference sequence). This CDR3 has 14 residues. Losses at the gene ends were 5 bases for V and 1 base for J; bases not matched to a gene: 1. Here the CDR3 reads CASSGQGSGNTIYF. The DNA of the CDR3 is TGTGCCAGCAGCGGACAGGGTTCTGGAAACACCATATATTTT.

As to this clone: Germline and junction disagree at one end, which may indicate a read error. The CDR3 region has the DNA TGTGCCAGCAGTCTATCGGGGACAGACTATGGCTACACCTTC. This codes for CASSLSGTDYGYTF. This chain links TRBV27 with TRBJ1-2; 7 positions agree with TRBD1. The V gene's germline CDR1 is MNHEY and CDR2 SMNVEV (reference sequence). This CDR3 has 14 residues.

Written as DNA, the CDR3 is TGTGCCAGCAGCCATACCGGGACTAACTCCTACGAGCAGTACTTC. It translates to CASSHTGTNSYEQYF. The chain is built from TRBV4-2 and TRBJ2-7; 7 bases agree with TRBD2. The V and J ends lost 3 bases and 0 bases, in that order; junction bases with no gene match: 5. CDR3 size: 15 residues. CDR1 is LGHNA and CDR2 is YNFKEQ in the germline V gene.